This TCR beta chain was captured by sequencing in a study of blood T cell repertoires in COVID-19. About the research overall: Samples came from the United States, Italy and Spain, spanning acute and convalescent COVID-19. Nucleic acid was either cDNA or gDNA, and it came from T cells, B-cell-depleted T cells, or PBMCs.

Trimming pared 4 bases from V and 1 base from J, leaving 14 bases between. The CDR3 loop spans 15 amino acids. The V gene's germline CDR1 is SGHDT and CDR2 YYEEEE. Seattle participants joined during active infection and were tracked over time. In the original analysis: Counts of nucleated cells, estimated from reference gene primer amplification, were obtained. Repertoires were generated with immunoSEQ multiplex PCR, while TCRdb's copy carries only in-frame clones and drops some. For V, J and clone size, that table is used; D and trimming come from the DNA. The sample consists of about 130,000 clones, approximately 89% of them appearing once.

The clonotype comes from a woman of 80 years or more with COVID-19, enrolled during active disease. Sequencing was performed on peripheral blood. The chain is built from TRBV5-6 and TRBJ2-5, with no clear D. CDR3 DNA: TGTGCCAGCAGCACTGATCCACTGCTCCAAGAGACCCAGTACTTC. Protein product: CASSTDPLLQETQYF.